This record concerns one TCR beta chain sequence. This clonotype was picked up a small number of times. This receptor's antigen is unknown. Base qualities are not recorded, but no much larger clone differs from it by a single base. Preparation of the library involved RT-PCR. The sequencing machine was a NextSeq 550. TCRdb cleaned the public reads at Q25 with fastp, built clones with MiXCR and kept in-frame beta chains. Each entry merges the rows of one CDR3 protein and shows their most common DNA and genes. The sample table contains about a million distinct CDR3 sequences; only one count was recorded for more than 15% of them. Roughly 6% of the sample is taken by the ten largest. The data were taken from a study of patients and donors after allogeneic stem cell transplantation (dated by TCRdb to about 2020). V has 11 bases trimmed and J has 2 bases trimmed; junction bases matching no gene number 9. From cysteine to phenylalanine, the CDR3 is 14 amino acids long. The sequence is cut down to CDR3 DNA, 42 bases in frame from base 1. In the germline V gene, CDR1 corresponds to MDHEN and CDR2 to SYDVKM.

The TCR originated in a human donor who was either an allogeneic HSCT recipient or a stem cell or donor lymphocyte infusion donor (not recorded which). It is not recorded whose cells these are; they may come from a transplant donor. The chain employs TRBV28 and TRBJ1-1, with TRBD1 matching 9 junction bases. The material sequenced was blood, either unsorted or a sorted T cell fraction (not recorded which). This receptor carries the CDR3 CAAGTGLRNTEAFF. In nucleotides, the sequence is TGTGCCGCCGGGACAGGGCTTCGTAACACTGAAGCTTTCTTT.